Following are 26 T cell receptor beta chains from one sample sequenced in a study of T cells expressing NK-cell markers. TCRdb reanalyzed the 5' RACE reads, giving one entry per CDR3 protein sequence and no DNA. The sample has 150,000 to 170,000 distinct CDR3 sequences, and its top ten clones hold roughly 35%. Source material: blood T cells: a sorted CD56 or NKG2C T cell subset, CD4+ or CD8+ T cells, or bulk PBMC T cells (not recorded which). The receptor source for this set is a woman aged 50 to 60 in good health.

The rearrangement links TRBV6-6 to TRBJ2-7. Germline CDR1 and CDR2: MNHNY and SVGAGI (reference sequence). The CDR3 runs to 11 residues. The CDR3 spells CASSHREEQYF.

The CDR3 is CASSESGETQYF. J is TRBJ2-5 and V is TRBV25-1. Germline loops: CDR1 MGHDK, CDR2 SYGVNS. This CDR3 has 12 residues.

The V gene is TRBV4-1, the J gene TRBJ2-5; TCRdb designates TRBD2, a call that cannot be tested without DNA. The CDR3 runs to 16 residues. CDR1 and CDR2 from the germline V gene are MGHRA and YSYEKL. CDR3 sequence reads: CASSSRRASGQETQYF.

The chain links TRBV18 to TRBJ2-1; TCRdb gives TRBD1 as the D gene, but with no DNA this cannot be confirmed. The CDR3 runs 17 residues. In germline, CDR1 is KGHSH, CDR2 LQKENI. The CDR3 reads CASSPTSLGTTYNEQFF.

The gene calls are TRBV5-1 and TRBJ2-5; TCRdb designates TRBD1, a call that cannot be tested without DNA. The CDR3 extends over 14 amino acids. Looked up from germline, CDR1 is SGHRS and CDR2 is YFSETQ. This CDR3 reads CASSYFGGQETQYF. The whole variable domain, filled in from reference TRBV5-1 and TRBJ2-5, reads KAGVTQTPRYLIKTRGQQVTLSCSPISGHRSVSWYQQTPGQGLQFLFEYFSETQRNKGNFPGRFSGRQFSNSRSEMNVSTLELGDSALYLCASSYFGGQETQYFGPGTRLLVL.

V is TRBV7-9 and J is TRBJ2-1; as DNA is missing, the TRBD1 call by TCRdb cannot be tested. Germline V gene sequence: CDR1 SEHNR, CDR2 FQNEAQ (reference sequence). This CDR3 region has 16 residues. The CDR3 reads CASNPLTGSSYNEQFF.

The chain recombines TRBV7-9 with TRBJ1-4. Germline lookup yields CDR1 SEHNR and CDR2 FQNEAQ (reference sequence). This CDR3 is 11 amino acids long. The CDR3 here is CASSLVEKLFF. Using reference TRBV7-9 and TRBJ1-4 for the parts outside the CDR3, the full variable domain is DTGVSQNPRHKITKRGQNVTFRCDPISEHNRLYWYRQTLGQGPEFLTYFQNEAQLEKSRLLSDRFSAERPKGSFSTLEIQRTEQGDSAMYLCASSLVEKLFFGSGTQLSVL.

Judged by frequency, this clonotype is medium-sized (0.01 to 0.1%). This chain connects TRBV20-1 to TRBJ2-1. CDR1 and CDR2 (germline): DFQATT, SNEGSKA (reference sequence). The CDR3 loop spans 15 amino acids. The CDR3 is CSARVPSGRSGEQFF.

The rearrangement uses TRBV27 and TRBJ1-1; the TCRdb call, TRBD1, lacks DNA for checking. Germline V gives CDR1 MNHEY, CDR2 SMNVEV (reference sequence). This CDR3 contains 12 residues. CDR3 loop: CASRGGYTEAFF.

This chain links TRBV24-1 with TRBJ2-1; TCRdb's D gene call, TRBD2, goes unchecked for lack of DNA. Germline V gene sequence: CDR1 KGHDR, CDR2 SFDVKD. The CDR3 has 16 amino acids. This CDR3 is CATSDLGDSVYNEQFF.

The CDR3 spells CASSYDSPNQPQHF. This sequence joins TRBV12-3 or TRBV12-4 and TRBJ1-5; TCRdb indicates TRBD1, and absent DNA this call remains unverified. The CDR3 sequence is 14 residues long.

This chain uses TRBV6-2 or TRBV6-3 with TRBJ2-7; TCRdb indicates TRBD2, and absent DNA this call remains unverified. The length of the CDR3 is 13 residues. The germline gives CDR1 MNHEY, CDR2 SVGEGT. The CDR3 sequence: CASSLTGGDEQYF.

V is TRBV15 and J is TRBJ2-2; TCRdb selects TRBD1, and the lack of DNA leaves this call unchecked. The CDR3 is 18 residues long. Germline V gene sequence: CDR1 LNHNV, CDR2 YYDKDF (reference sequence). The CDR3 loop is CATSSDGQTVLNTGELFF.

This chain links TRBV15 with TRBJ1-6; checking the TCRdb D call of TRBD1 is not possible without DNA. The CDR3 runs to 14 residues. CDR1 is LNHNV and CDR2 is YYDKDF in the germline V gene (reference sequence). CDR3 in amino acids: CATSWGVQHSPLHF.

The chain uses TRBV5-1 and TRBJ2-3; absent DNA, TCRdb's TRBD1 call cannot be checked. This CDR3 has 15 residues. The germline V gene has CDR1 SGHRS and CDR2 YFSETQ. The CDR3 sequence is CASSNAQGGTDTQYF.

The J gene is TRBJ2-3, the V gene TRBV13. Germline CDR1 is PRHDT and CDR2 is FYEKMQ (reference sequence). The CDR3 has 12 residues. The CDR3 is CASSTVADTQYF. Full variable domain (outside the CDR3, taken from reference TRBV13 and TRBJ2-3): AAGVIQSPRHLIKEKRETATLKCYPIPRHDTVYWYQQGPGQDPQFLISFYEKMQSDKGSIPDRFSAQQFSDYHSELNMSSLELGDSALYFCASSTVADTQYFGPGTRLTVL.

The rearrangement links TRBV4-1 to TRBJ2-5; TCRdb selects TRBD1, and the lack of DNA leaves this call unchecked. Germline V lookup: CDR1 MGHRA, CDR2 YSYEKL. The CDR3 totals 12 residues. The CDR3 is CASGGASETQYF.

This sequence joins TRBV7-8 and TRBJ2-5; TCRdb's D call, TRBD1, is unchecked because there is no DNA. The CDR3 contains 14 residues. Germline V lookup: CDR1 SGHVS, CDR2 FQNEAQ. The CDR3 sequence is CASSRGQGGETQYF. Complete variable domain (other parts from reference TRBV7-8 and TRBJ2-5): GAGVSQSPRYKVAKRGQDVALRCDPISGHVSLFWYQQALGQGPEFLTYFQNEAQLDKSGLPSDRFFAERPEGSVSTLKIQRTQQEDSAVYLCASSRGQGGETQYFGPGTRLLVL.

The V gene is TRBV21-1, the J gene TRBJ2-4. TRBV21-1 is a documented pseudogene. This CDR3 is built from 15 residues. The CDR3 spells CASSKRCRAKNIQYF.

This rearrangement joins TRBV5-6 to TRBJ2-4; TCRdb indicates TRBD1, and absent DNA this call remains unverified. Looked up from germline, CDR1 is SGHDT and CDR2 is YYEEEE. The CDR3 loop spans 15 amino acids. The CDR3 sequence is CASSLAAGPWGIQYF.

The chain is built from TRBV6-6 and TRBJ1-1; the D call of TRBD1 rests on TCRdb alone, since no DNA is present to check it. The CDR3 is 13 amino acids. Germline V CDR1 and CDR2: MNHNY, SVGAGI (reference sequence). CDR3 sequence: CASSAGGAGEAFF.

The V call is TRBV30, the J call TRBJ1-2; the D call of TRBD1 rests on TCRdb alone, since no DNA is present to check it. Germline CDR1 reads GTSNPN; CDR2 reads SVGIG (reference sequence). The CDR3 has 12 amino acids. CDR3: CAWWTGDQAYTF.

This chain connects TRBV5-1 to TRBJ2-4; the D gene TCRdb calls, TRBD2, cannot be checked with no DNA. The length of the CDR3 is 12 residues. Germline lookup yields CDR1 SGHRS and CDR2 YFSETQ. The CDR3 sequence: CASSLDRGWEYF.

The rearrangement joins TRBV5-6 to TRBJ2-3; lacking DNA, the TRBD1 call made by TCRdb goes unchecked. CDR1 SGHDT and CDR2 YYEEEE come from the germline V gene. This CDR3 has 15 amino acids. The chain's CDR3 is CASSLDGATPGTQYF.

The V call is TRBV9, the J call TRBJ2-5; TCRdb calls TRBD1, which cannot be checked without DNA. The CDR3 is 15 amino acids. Germline V CDR1 and CDR2: SGDLS, YYNGEE. CDR3 in amino acids: CASSPPTSVQETQYF. Drawing the rest from reference TRBV9 and TRBJ2-5, the complete variable domain is DSGVTQTPKHLITATGQRVTLRCSPRSGDLSVYWYQQSLDQGLQFLIQYYNGEERAKGNILERFSAQQFPDLHSELNLSSLELGDSALYFCASSPPTSVQETQYFGPGTRLLVL.

The chain uses TRBV20-1 and TRBJ2-7; TCRdb indicates TRBD1, and absent DNA this call remains unverified. The CDR3 extends over 15 amino acids. Germline lookup yields CDR1 DFQATT and CDR2 SNEGSKA (reference sequence). The CDR3 loop reads CSASGTPDLSYEQYF.